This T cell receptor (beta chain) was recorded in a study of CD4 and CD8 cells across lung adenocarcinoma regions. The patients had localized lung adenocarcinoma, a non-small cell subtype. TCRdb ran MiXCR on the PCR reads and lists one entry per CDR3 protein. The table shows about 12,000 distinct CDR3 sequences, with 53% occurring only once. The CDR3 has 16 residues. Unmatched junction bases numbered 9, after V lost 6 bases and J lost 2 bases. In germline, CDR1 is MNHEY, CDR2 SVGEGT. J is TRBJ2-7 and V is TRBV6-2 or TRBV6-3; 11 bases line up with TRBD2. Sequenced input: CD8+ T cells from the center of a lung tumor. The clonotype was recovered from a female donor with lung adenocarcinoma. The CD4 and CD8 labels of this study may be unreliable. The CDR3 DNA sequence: TGTGCCAGCAGGGCTCCTAGCGGGAGGAACCCCTACGAGCAGTACTTC. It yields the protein CASRAPSGRNPYEQYF.